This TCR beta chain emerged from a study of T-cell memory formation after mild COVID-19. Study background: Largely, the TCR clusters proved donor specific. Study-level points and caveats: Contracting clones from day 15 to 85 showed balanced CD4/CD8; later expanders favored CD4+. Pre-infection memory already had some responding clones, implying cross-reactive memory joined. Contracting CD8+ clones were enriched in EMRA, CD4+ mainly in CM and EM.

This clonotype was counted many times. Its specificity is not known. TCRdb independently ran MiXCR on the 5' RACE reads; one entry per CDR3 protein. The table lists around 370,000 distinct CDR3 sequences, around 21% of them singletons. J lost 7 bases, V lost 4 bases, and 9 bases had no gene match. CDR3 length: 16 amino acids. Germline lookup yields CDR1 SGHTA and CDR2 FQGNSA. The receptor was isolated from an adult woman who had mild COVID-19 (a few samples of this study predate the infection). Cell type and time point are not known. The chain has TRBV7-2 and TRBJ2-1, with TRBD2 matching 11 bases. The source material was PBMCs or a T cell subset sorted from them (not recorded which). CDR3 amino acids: CASSSRPGLAVNEQFF. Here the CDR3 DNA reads TGTGCCAGCAGCTCACGACCGGGACTAGCGGTTAATGAGCAGTTCTTC.